Listed here are 23 T cell receptor beta chains from one sample, sequenced in a study of Ad26.COV2.S vaccination and SARS-CoV-2 variants. Treatment specified: 15 to 20 received Ad26.COV2.S at low or high dose, single or two shots; 5 received placebo; per-sample allocation not given. Day 63 following the first vaccine or placebo injection was when the samples were taken. Method: immunoSEQ multiplex PCR; TCRdb's copy keeps in-frame clones and lacks some. The sample consists of 410,000 or so clones, approximately 92% of them appearing once. Sequencing used peripheral blood, obtained in a trial of Ad26.COV2.S vaccine versus placebo. The source is a person aged 18 to 65 who received the Ad26.COV2.S COVID-19 vaccine or a placebo.

V gene TRBV7-6 combines with J gene TRBJ2-2; D gene unclear. There are 14 residues in the CDR3. The germline V gene encodes CDR1 SGHVS and CDR2 FNYEAQ. The V and J ends lost 1 base and 5 bases respectively, with 8 bases between them. The CDR3 loop is CASSLGPATGELFF. The CDR3 DNA is TGTGCCAGCAGCTTAGGGCCGGCTACCGGGGAGCTGTTTTTT.

The chain joins TRBV19 to TRBJ2-7; 9 nucleotides line up with TRBD1. The CDR3 has 14 amino acids. CDR1 and CDR2 from the germline V gene are LNHDA and SQIVND (reference sequence). With 4 bases clipped from V and 4 bases from J, the junction kept 5 bases outside the gene matches. CDR3 nucleotide sequence: TGTGCCAGTAGTACCGACAGGGGGTGGTACGAGCAGTACTTC. Protein product: CASSTDRGWYEQYF.

The CDR3 coding sequence is TGTGCCAGCAGTTACTCGCAAGGTAGCGGGGCCACCGAGCAGTACTTC. Residues: CASSYSQGSGATEQYF. The chain combines TRBV6-6 with TRBJ2-7, with 8 bases fitting TRBD2. The CDR3 runs 16 residues. Trimming cost V 0 bases and J 6 bases; bases outside gene matches: 10. The germline V gene has CDR1 MNHNY and CDR2 SVGAGI (reference sequence).

V gene TRBV7-2 combines with J gene TRBJ1-1; D perhaps matches TRBD1 (5 bases). V lost 2 bases to trimming and J lost 0 bases, with 13 bases between them. CDR1 is SGHTA and CDR2 is FQGNSA in the germline V gene. CDR3 size: 16 residues. The CDR3 region is CASSLLGGSLNTEAFF. Here the CDR3 DNA reads TGTGCCAGCAGCTTATTGGGGGGGTCTTTGAACACTGAAGCTTTCTTT.

The chain employs TRBV6-5 and TRBJ1-2; D may be TRBD1 (6 bases). The germline V gene encodes CDR1 MNHEY and CDR2 SVGAGI. The CDR3 covers 12 residues. The V end lost 6 bases, the J end lost 9 bases, and 14 bases lay between the germline ends. The CDR3 nucleotides are TGTGCCAGCAGCCTAACCACAGGGAGCTACACCTTC. Protein product: CASSLTTGSYTF.

The chain joins TRBV28 to TRBJ2-7; D gene unclear. Germline V gene data show CDR1 as MDHEN and CDR2 as SYDVKM. The V end was cut by 2 bases, the J end by 3 bases, with 11 bases between. The CDR3 runs to 14 residues. The CDR3 here is CASSLVQNYYEQYF. CDR3 DNA: TGTGCCAGCAGTTTAGTCCAGAACTACTACGAGCAGTACTTC.

The chain recombines TRBV27 with TRBJ1-2, with D possibly TRBD1 on 5 matching bases. V gave up 4 bases and J gave up 0 bases, with 18 bases separating them. Germline CDR1 reads MNHEY; CDR2 reads SMNVEV (reference sequence). The CDR3 is made up of 17 amino acids. CDR3 in DNA: TGTGCCAGCAGTTCATCGACAGAGAAGTTAGCTAACTATGGCTACACCTTC. Its protein is CASSSSTEKLANYGYTF.

This chain uses TRBV3-1 (or the pseudogene TRBV3-2) with TRBJ2-3, with TRBD2 matching 8 bases. The CDR3 is 17 amino acids. V dropped 4 bases and J dropped 2; count of bases not matched to a gene: 11. Germline V gene lookup returns CDR1 LGHDT and CDR2 YNNKEL (reference sequence). CDR3 coding DNA: TGTGCCAGCAGCCTCCTTGCTTTAGCGGGGCTCACAGATACGCAGTATTTT. Translation: CASSLLALAGLTDTQYF.

This chain uses TRBV27 with TRBJ2-2; tentative D call: TRBD1 (5 bases). In germline, CDR1 is MNHEY, CDR2 SMNVEV (reference sequence). This CDR3 comprises 14 residues. Trimming left V 3 bases short and J 1 base short, with 6 bases between. CDR3 protein: CASSFDRNTGELFF. DNA of the CDR3: TGTGCCAGCAGTTTTGACAGGAACACCGGGGAGCTGTTTTTT.

V is TRBV3-1 (or the pseudogene TRBV3-2) and J is TRBJ2-7; 13 bases line up with TRBD2. The J segment lost 2 bases and the V segment lost 7 bases, leaving 11 bases of the junction unmatched. Looked up from germline, CDR1 is LGHDT and CDR2 is YNNKEL (reference sequence). There are 17 residues in the CDR3. The CDR3 reads CASTRTRTSGGTYEQYF. The CDR3 DNA sequence: TGTGCCAGCACCCGAACCAGGACTAGCGGGGGTACCTACGAGCAGTACTTC.

The V and J genes are TRBV19 and TRBJ2-1; a possible D gene is TRBD1 (5 bases). The V end lost 7 bases, the J end lost 3 bases, and 13 bases lay between the germline ends. Germline V gives CDR1 LNHDA, CDR2 SQIVND (reference sequence). The CDR3 is 14 amino acids. This chain's CDR3 is CASTPGAVYNEQFF. As DNA, the CDR3 is TGTGCCAGTACCCCTGGGGCCGTCTACAATGAGCAGTTCTTC.

V usage is TRBV2 and J usage is TRBJ2-2, with TRBD1 as a possible D gene (5 bases). V was cut by 7 bases and J by 7 bases, with 13 bases left in between. Germline V gene data show CDR1 as SNHLY and CDR2 as FYNNEI. This CDR3 has 13 amino acids. This CDR3 reads CASTLQGDGELFF. The CDR3 coding sequence is TGTGCCAGCACGTTGCAGGGCGACGGGGAGCTGTTTTTT.

This rearrangement joins TRBV5-1 to TRBJ2-1, with TRBD1 as a possible D gene (5 bases). The germline V gene encodes CDR1 SGHRS and CDR2 YFSETQ. The CDR3 runs 14 residues. V was cut by 0 bases and J by 4 bases, with 8 bases left in between. The CDR3 nucleotides read TGCGCCAGCAGCTTGGGACAGACTTACAATGAGCAGTTCTTC. Residues: CASSLGQTYNEQFF.

The genes are TRBV15 and TRBJ2-7; D is ambiguous. Trimming shortened V by 0 bases and J by 4 bases, and 13 bases separated the two germline ends. Germline CDR1 and CDR2: LNHNV and YYDKDF (reference sequence). The CDR3 is 15 residues long. The DNA for the CDR3 is TGTGCCACCAGCAGAGAGGAGTCCCGCCTTTACGAGCAGTACTTC. Amino acids: CATSREESRLYEQYF.

This clone has only a few counts. The chain has TRBV4-3 and TRBJ1-4; D is ambiguous. CDR3 length: 14 residues. Germline V CDR1 and CDR2: LGHNA, YSLEER. Trimming removed 1 base from V and 4 bases from J, with 7 bases in between. The CDR3: CASSQGSHNEKLFF. The CDR3 region has the DNA TGCGCCAGCAGCCAAGGGAGCCATAATGAAAAACTGTTTTTT.

The chain employs TRBV27 and TRBJ2-7; 9 bases are shared with TRBD1. This CDR3 comprises 14 residues. After removal of 2 bases from V and 3 bases from J, the junction contained 2 bases not matched to a gene. Germline CDR1 MNHEY, CDR2 SMNVEV (reference sequence). The CDR3 loop is CASSLTGGVYEQYF. The CDR3 DNA is TGTGCCAGCAGTTTAACAGGGGGCGTCTACGAGCAGTACTTC.

Here the CDR3 DNA reads TGTGCCAGCAGCACCGGACAGGGGAATGAGCAGTTCTTC. Amino acid sequence: CASSTGQGNEQFF. The chain has TRBV7-9 and TRBJ2-1, with TRBD1 matching 9 bases. This CDR3 has 13 residues. Germline lookup yields CDR1 SEHNR and CDR2 FQNEAQ (reference sequence). V was clipped by 5 bases and J by 7 bases; unmatched bases: 3.

This chain joins TRBV6-1 and TRBJ2-2; 7 bases map to TRBD2. Looked up from germline, CDR1 is MNHNS and CDR2 is SASEGT. Losses at the gene ends were 4 bases for V and 3 bases for J; bases not matched to a gene: 8. The CDR3 totals 16 residues. This CDR3 reads CASSGAGTTHTGELFF. DNA for the CDR3: TGTGCCAGCAGTGGAGCCGGGACTACCCACACCGGGGAGCTGTTTTTT.

This clone was detected once. The chain carries TRBV25-1 and TRBJ1-2, with D unresolved. Germline CDR1 and CDR2: MGHDK and SYGVNS. This CDR3 is built from 11 residues. V was trimmed by 2 bases and J by 8 bases, leaving 6 bases between them. CDR3: CASSEVGGYTF. The CDR3 DNA is TGTGCCAGCAGTGAAGTCGGGGGCTACACCTTC.

The chain combines TRBV15 with TRBJ2-3, with D uncertain. Trimming took 9 bases from V and 2 from J, leaving 15 bases between them. CDR3 length equals 14 residues. Germline values: CDR1 LNHNV, CDR2 YYDKDF (reference sequence). CDR3 residues: CATQAGVNTDTQYF. The CDR3 nucleotides are TGTGCCACTCAAGCCGGAGTAAACACAGATACGCAGTATTTT.

The table lists this clone with a count of one. V gene TRBV10-3 combines with J gene TRBJ2-3, with a tentative D call TRBD2 (6 bases). Germline CDR1 and CDR2: ENHRY and SYGVKD. Trimming removed 8 bases from V and 6 bases from J, with 21 bases in between. The CDR3 covers 15 residues. The CDR3 protein is CAIAGMPRRVDTQYF. The CDR3 DNA reads as TGTGCCATCGCGGGAATGCCCCGGAGGGTGGATACGCAGTATTTT.

The chain is built from TRBV7-9 and TRBJ1-1; D might be TRBD1 (5 bases). This CDR3 contains 12 residues. CDR1 is SEHNR, CDR2 FQNEAQ, per germline (reference sequence). V lost 1 base and J 11 bases, leaving 11 bases between the germline ends. The CDR3 sequence is CASSLEVGVAFF. CDR3 DNA: TGTGCCAGCAGCTTAGAGGTGGGGGTCGCTTTCTTT.

Worth noting for this clone: A read error may account for a junction end that differs from germline. CDR3 sequence (DNA): TGCAGCGCCGGGGACTGGATCTTC. It encodes CSAGDWIF. The chain couples TRBV29-1 to TRBJ1-2, with a weak D call TRBD1 (5 bases). The CDR3 has 8 residues. Germline CDR1 is SQVTM and CDR2 is ANQGSEA.